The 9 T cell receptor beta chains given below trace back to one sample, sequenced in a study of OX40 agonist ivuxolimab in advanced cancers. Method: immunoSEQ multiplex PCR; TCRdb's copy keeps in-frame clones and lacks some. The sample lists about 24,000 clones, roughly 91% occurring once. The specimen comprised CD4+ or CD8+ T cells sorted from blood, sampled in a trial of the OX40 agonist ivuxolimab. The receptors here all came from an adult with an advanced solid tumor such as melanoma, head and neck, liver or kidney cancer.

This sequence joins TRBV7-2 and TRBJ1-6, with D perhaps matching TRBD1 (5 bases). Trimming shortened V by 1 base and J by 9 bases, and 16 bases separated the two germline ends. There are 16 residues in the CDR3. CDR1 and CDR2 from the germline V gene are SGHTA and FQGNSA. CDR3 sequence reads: CASSLDGAGNSSPLHF. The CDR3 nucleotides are TGTGCCAGCAGCTTAGACGGGGCCGGGAATAGTTCACCCCTCCACTTT.

Here the CDR3 reads CASSAGTADEQYF. In nucleotides, the CDR3 is TGTGCCAGCAGCGCAGGGACAGCCGACGAGCAGTACTTC. The chain joins TRBV6-6 to TRBJ2-7; 7 nucleotides line up with TRBD1. CDR1 and CDR2 from the germline V gene are MNHNY and SVGAGI (reference sequence). V lost 6 bases, J lost 5 bases, and 7 bases stayed unmatched. CDR3 length: 13 amino acids.

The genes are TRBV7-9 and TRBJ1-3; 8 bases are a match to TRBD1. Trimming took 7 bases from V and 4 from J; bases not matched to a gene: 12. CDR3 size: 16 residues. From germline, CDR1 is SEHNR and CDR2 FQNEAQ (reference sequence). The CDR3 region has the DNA TGTGCCAGCACCAAAGAACAGGGGGGCCTCGGAAACACCATATATTTT. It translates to CASTKEQGGLGNTIYF. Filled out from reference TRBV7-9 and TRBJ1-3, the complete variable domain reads DTGVSQNPRHKITKRGQNVTFRCDPISEHNRLYWYRQTLGQGPEFLTYFQNEAQLEKSRLLSDRFSAERPKGSFSTLEIQRTEQGDSAMYLCASTKEQGGLGNTIYFGEGSWLTVV.

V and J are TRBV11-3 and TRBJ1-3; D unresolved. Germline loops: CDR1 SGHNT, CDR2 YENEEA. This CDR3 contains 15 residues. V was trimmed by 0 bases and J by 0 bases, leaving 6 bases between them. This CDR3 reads CASSLDAYSGNTIYF. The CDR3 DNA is TGTGCCAGCAGCTTAGACGCCTACTCTGGAAACACCATATATTTT.

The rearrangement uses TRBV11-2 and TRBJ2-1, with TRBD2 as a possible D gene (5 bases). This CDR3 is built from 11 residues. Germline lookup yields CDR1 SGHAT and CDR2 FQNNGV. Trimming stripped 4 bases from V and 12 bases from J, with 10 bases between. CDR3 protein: CASSSGVGQFF. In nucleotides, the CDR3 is TGTGCCAGCAGCTCCGGGGTCGGGCAGTTCTTC.

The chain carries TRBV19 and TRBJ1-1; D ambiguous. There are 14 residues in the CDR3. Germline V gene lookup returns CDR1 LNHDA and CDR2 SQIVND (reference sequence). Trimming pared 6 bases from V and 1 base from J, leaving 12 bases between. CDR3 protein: CASSHPGRNTEAFF. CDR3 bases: TGTGCCAGTAGCCACCCAGGTCGGAACACTGAAGCTTTCTTT.

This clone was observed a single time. The CDR3 DNA reads TGTGCCAGCAGCTGGGACTCCGCGGGAGCCTACGAGCAGTACTTC. This translates into CASSWDSAGAYEQYF. The chain combines TRBV5-6 with TRBJ2-7; TRBD2 agrees at 7 bases. The CDR3 loop spans 15 amino acids. J gave up 2 bases and V 3 bases, and 8 bases lay outside the gene matches. Germline assignment: CDR1 SGHDT and CDR2 YYEEEE.

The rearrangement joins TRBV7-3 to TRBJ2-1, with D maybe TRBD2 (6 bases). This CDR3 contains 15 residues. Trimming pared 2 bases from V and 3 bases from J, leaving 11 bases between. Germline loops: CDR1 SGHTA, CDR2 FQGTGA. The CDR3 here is CASSLQASDYNEQFF. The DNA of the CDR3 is TGTGCCAGCAGCTTACAGGCTAGCGACTACAATGAGCAGTTCTTC. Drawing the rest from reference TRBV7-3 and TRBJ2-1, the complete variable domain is GAGVSQTPSNKVTEKGKYVELRCDPISGHTALYWYRQSLGQGPEFLIYFQGTGAADDSGLPNDRFFAVRPEGSVSTLKIQRTERGDSAVYLCASSLQASDYNEQFFGPGTRLTVL.

Written as DNA, the CDR3 is TGTGCCACCCCCGGGACAGGGGCCGCAGATACGCAGTATTTT. Amino acids: CATPGTGAADTQYF. The chain employs TRBV21-1 and TRBJ2-3; the table's D call TRBD1 went unverified against the DNA. TRBV21-1 is flagged as a pseudogene. The CDR3 contains 14 residues.